A selection of T cell receptor beta chains follows, all from one sample in a study of T cell repertoires in cytomegalovirus infection. TCRdb called the reads again in MiXCR, with one record for every CDR3 protein. The table has about 500,000 distinct CDR3 sequences, 30% to 40% seen once. What these receptors recognize is not known. The source material was cultured PBMCs, sampled from culture after CMV antigen stimulation. The receptor set was obtained from a human donor in good health (CMV status not recorded). Some clones in this sample may be carry-over from other donors' samples. CDR3s include the opening cysteine and the closing phenylalanine or tryptophan. A D gene is named only where the DNA matches it firmly. The size entry is marked missing in some rows and otherwise reads once, few, many or a size class.

v_call	j_call	clone_size	d_call	cdr3_nt	cdr3_aa
TRBV7-2	TRBJ2-3	few	TRBD2	TGTGCCAGCAGCTTACGATCTCTCGGTGGCGGGAGTGGAGATACGCAGTATTTT	CASSLRSLGGGSGDTQYF
TRBV20-1	TRBJ2-4	NA	TRBD2	TGCAGTGCTCCCGGACTAGCGGGAGGGTCCAAAAACATTCAGTACTTC	CSAPGLAGGSKNIQYF
TRBV6-6	TRBJ1-5	NA	TRBD1	TGTGCCAGCAGTGACCGGGACAGGGGCAGGCCCCAGCATTTT	CASSDRDRGRPQHF
TRBV27	TRBJ2-7	NA	NA	TGTGCCAGCAGTTTCGGACGGGACTACGAGCAGTACTTC	CASSFGRDYEQYF
TRBV27	TRBJ2-7	once	TRBD2	TGTGCCAGCAGTTTAGGTCTAGCGGGAGTCGAGCAGCGCTTC	CASSLGLAGVEQRF
TRBV20-1	TRBJ1-1	NA	NA	TGCAGTGCTAGAGGGTCGATGAACACTGAAGCTTTCTTT	CSARGSMNTEAFF
TRBV7-9	TRBJ1-6	NA	TRBD1	TGTGCCAGCAGCTTAAGAGCCGGGACAGGGTTTGCTTCACCCCTCCACTTT	CASSLRAGTGFASPLHF
TRBV7-9	TRBJ2-7	few	NA	TGTGCCAGCAGCCCTGACACGCTCACCTACGAGCAGTACTTC	CASSPDTLTYEQYF
TRBV4-3	TRBJ2-2	NA	NA	TGCGCCAGCAGCCAAGATTGGGGGGTCCCCGGGGAGCTGTTTTTT	CASSQDWGVPGELFF
TRBV28	TRBJ2-1	NA	NA	TGTGCCAGCAGTTCTCTTCCGACGCGTGAGCAGTTCTTC	CASSSLPTREQFF
TRBV12-3/TRBV12-4	TRBJ2-1	few	NA	TGTGCCAGCAGTCCCGCGGCTCTTAGGGAGAGGAGGTTCTTC	CASSPAALRERRFF
TRBV4-3	TRBJ2-5	NA	NA	TGCGCCAGCAGCCGCGCTACGAACCAGGGGACGGGAGAGACCCAGTACTTC	CASSRATNQGTGETQYF
TRBV7-2	TRBJ2-1	many	NA	TGTGCCAGCAGCCCCAAGGGGGGGAATGAGCAGTTCTTC	CASSPKGGNEQFF
TRBV20-1	TRBJ1-2	NA	NA	TGCAGTGCTAGACCTGTGAACTATGGCTACACCTTC	CSARPVNYGYTF
TRBV12-3/TRBV12-4	TRBJ2-7	NA	TRBD2	TGTGCCAGCAGTTTAAAAGGCGTTACTAGCGGGAGGATCCTCTACGAGCAGTACTTC	CASSLKGVTSGRILYEQYF
TRBV2	TRBJ1-5	once	NA	TGTGCCAGCAGTGAACGGCAGGGAGGCAATCAGCCCCAGCATTTT	CASSERQGGNQPQHF
TRBV5-4	TRBJ2-1	NA	NA	TGTGCCAGCAACCCAGGGGCGAATATAGGTAACAATGAGCAGTTCTTC	CASNPGANIGNNEQFF
TRBV6-1	TRBJ2-1	NA	TRBD2	TGTGCCAGCAGGGGGAACCTAGCGGGAGGAAAGGGGGCTCATGAGCAGTTCTTC	CASRGNLAGGKGAHEQFF
TRBV7-2	TRBJ2-3	NA	TRBD2	TGTGCCAGCAGCCCCAGAGCGCGGGAGGGCTCGGATACGCAGTATTTT	CASSPRAREGSDTQYF
TRBV7-8	TRBJ2-3	many	TRBD2	TGTGCCAGCAGCTTAGCGAGCCGTAGCGGGAGAAGCACAGATACGCAGTATTTT	CASSLASRSGRSTDTQYF
TRBV11-2	TRBJ2-2	few	TRBD1	TGTGCCAGCAGCCCCGACAGGGCAGTGGGGGAGCTGTTTTTT	CASSPDRAVGELFF
TRBV29-1	TRBJ2-7	few	TRBD1	TGCAGCGTTGAAGATCCGGGACAGGGGCCATACGAGCAGTACTTC	CSVEDPGQGPYEQYF
TRBV19	TRBJ1-5	NA	TRBD1	TGTGCCAGTAGTGCGACAGGGCCCCCTCAGCCCCAGCATTTT	CASSATGPPQPQHF
TRBV7-2	TRBJ2-7	many	NA	TGTGCCAGCAGCTTAAGGGGCTACGAGCAGTACTTC	CASSLRGYEQYF
TRBV12-5	TRBJ2-3	many	TRBD2	TGTGCTAGTGGTGGCGGACTAGCGGGAGTCGGAGATACGCAGTATTTT	CASGGGLAGVGDTQYF
TRBV12-3/TRBV12-4	TRBJ2-1	NA	TRBD2	TGTGCCAGCAGTTCCGGGACTAGCGGGAGGAATACCAATGAGCAGTTCTTC	CASSSGTSGRNTNEQFF
TRBV19	TRBJ1-1	NA	TRBD1	TGTGCCAGTAGCCCGACAGGGGGACTGCACACTGAAGCTTTCTTT	CASSPTGGLHTEAFF
TRBV6-1	TRBJ1-1	NA	NA	TGTGCCAGCAGCTGGGGCCCGCGGGGCGGGGAAGCTTTCTTT	CASSWGPRGGEAFF
TRBV11-2	TRBJ1-5	few	NA	TGTGCCAGCAGCTTAGGACGGAGGGGTGAGCAGCCCCAGCATTTT	CASSLGRRGEQPQHF
TRBV7-8	TRBJ2-5	NA	NA	TGTGCCAGCACCTTACAAGGGTCACCGGGGACCCAGTACTTC	CASTLQGSPGTQYF
TRBV2	TRBJ1-5	NA	NA	TGTGCCAGCAGTCGCATCAATCAGCCCCAGCATTTT	CASSRINQPQHF
TRBV11-2	TRBJ2-1	NA	TRBD2	TGTGCCAGCAGCCATGGGACTAGCGGCCTCAATGAGCAGTTCTTC	CASSHGTSGLNEQFF
TRBV5-1	TRBJ2-7	NA	NA	TGCGCCAGCAGCTGGGGGAGCGGAGGGCTCTACGAGCAGTACTTC	CASSWGSGGLYEQYF
TRBV14	TRBJ2-1	NA	TRBD2	TGTGCCAGCAGCTACCGACTAGCGGGAGGGCCTGACAATGAGCAGTTCTTC	CASSYRLAGGPDNEQFF
TRBV28	TRBJ2-7	few	TRBD1	TGTGCCAGCAGCCACTACTCCGGGACAGGGAACTACGAGCAGTACTTC	CASSHYSGTGNYEQYF
TRBV27	TRBJ2-6	NA	TRBD1	TGTGCCAGCAGCATAAGGGGACAGGGGATCGCTGGGGCCAACGTCCTGACTTTC	CASSIRGQGIAGANVLTF
TRBV11-2	TRBJ2-3	NA	NA	TGTGCCAGCAGCCGGCCCCTCACAGATACGCAGTATTTT	CASSRPLTDTQYF
TRBV6-5	TRBJ2-7	NA	TRBD1	TGTGCCAGCAGTTACTCGCTAGGACAGGGAACCTACGAGCAGTACTTC	CASSYSLGQGTYEQYF
TRBV7-2	TRBJ2-7	many	NA	TGTGCCAGCAGCCAAAGTTACTACGAGCAGTACTTC	CASSQSYYEQYF
TRBV6-2/TRBV6-3	TRBJ2-1	NA	TRBD2	TGTGCCAGCACCCGAAGGACTAGCGGGAGGGCCGTAGCACACAATGAGCAGTTCTTC	CASTRRTSGRAVAHNEQFF
TRBV6-5	TRBJ2-3	NA	TRBD2	TGTGCCACCTCCGGGGGGAGGGATACGCAGTATTTT	CATSGGRDTQYF
TRBV7-3	TRBJ2-1	NA	TRBD2	TGTGCCAGCAGCTTAAGCGGACGGGAGCGGGGCGGTCCCTACAATGAGCAGTTCTTC	CASSLSGRERGGPYNEQFF
TRBV12-3/TRBV12-4	TRBJ1-2	few	NA	TGTGCCAGCAGATTACGGTCCGGGGTGGACTATGGCTACACCTTC	CASRLRSGVDYGYTF
TRBV29-1	TRBJ1-3	few	NA	TGCAGCGTGGTTGATGGAAACACCATATATTTT	CSVVDGNTIYF